Sequencing of this TCR beta chain was carried out in a study of PD-1 blockade in mismatch repair-deficient tumors. About the research overall: All were previously treated, progressing patients with about 12 mismatch repair-deficient cancer types. Findings and caveats of the study: Tumor-resident clones, often undetectable pretreatment in blood, expanded then contracted after pembrolizumab.

The table lists this clone with a few counts. What it recognizes is unknown. Repertoires were generated with immunoSEQ multiplex PCR, while TCRdb's copy carries only in-frame clones and drops some. This sample has some 22,000 clones, with just under 85% found just once. The clonotype originates from an adult with mismatch repair-deficient cancer. The sequencing here drew on peripheral blood, taken 2 weeks after starting pembrolizumab.

The CDR3 bases are TGTGCCAGCAGCCGCGACAGGGACTACGAGCAGTACTTC. This encodes CASSRDRDYEQYF. The rearrangement joins TRBV7-9 to TRBJ2-7; 7 bases fit TRBD1. The CDR3 has 13 residues. CDR1 is SEHNR, CDR2 FQNEAQ, per germline (reference sequence). Trimming took 5 bases from V and 3 from J; bases not matched to a gene: 4.